The 29 T cell receptor beta chains below all came from one sample that was sequenced in a study of vaccination and CD4 T cells after COVID-19. Cultured CD4+ T cell DNA was sequenced using the Oncomine TCR Beta short-read assay. TCRdb re-derived calls from the PCR reads in MiXCR, one entry per CDR3 protein. The table records around 13,000 distinct CDR3 sequences, around 56% of them present only once. Treatment noted: approximately 10-day PBMC culture with coronavirus spike peptide pools or control peptides (ViraFEST assay). These TCRs are of unknown antigen specificity. The sample taken for sequencing was CD4+ T cells from blood, cultured in vitro. These TCRs come from a human donor who had recovered from COVID-19.

The chain carries TRBV20-1 and TRBJ2-7; 11 bases are shared with TRBD2. The CDR3 extends over 13 amino acids. Germline V gene lookup returns CDR1 DFQATT and CDR2 SNEGSKA (reference sequence). With 6 bases clipped from V and 7 bases from J, the junction kept 8 bases outside the gene matches. The CDR3 region has the DNA TGCAGTGCGACTCTAGCGGGAGGCAGGGAGCAGTACTTC. It is translated as CSATLAGGREQYF.

The genes are TRBV28 and TRBJ1-2, with no clear D. This CDR3 comprises 14 residues. The germline V gene encodes CDR1 MDHEN and CDR2 SYDVKM. V was shortened by 5 bases and J by 5 bases, with 15 bases between the two germline ends. The CDR3 sequence: CASSNNRGIYGYTF. The CDR3 DNA reads TGTGCCAGCAGTAATAACAGAGGTATTTATGGCTACACCTTC.

This chain uses TRBV7-6 with TRBJ2-5; TRBD2 is a possible D gene (5 bases). CDR3 length: 16 residues. V was clipped by 5 bases and J by 5 bases, with 21 bases between them. Germline loops: CDR1 SGHVS, CDR2 FNYEAQ. CDR3 in amino acids: CASSPRTGGSSETQYF. The CDR3 DNA is TGTGCCAGCAGCCCACGGACGGGCGGGTCGAGCGAGACCCAGTACTTC.

Note on this clonotype: No conserved phenylalanine or tryptophan ends this CDR3, so it is likely a read error. The chain carries TRBV23-1 and TRBJ1-1; D call uncertain. TRBV23-1 has ORF status, its function being uncertain. The CDR3 runs to 13 residues. Between the trimmed V and J ends, which lost 8 bases and 0 bases, there was a span of 10 bases. Here the CDR3 DNA reads TGCGCCAGCCGCCGCAGCATGAACACTGAAGCTTTCTTA. Its translation: CASRRSMNTEAFL.

V is TRBV6-1 and J is TRBJ2-7; a weak D match, TRBD2 (6 bases). The CDR3 runs to 14 residues. Per germline, CDR1 MNHNS and CDR2 SASEGT. The V end lost 0 bases, the J end lost 3 bases, and 9 bases lay between the germline ends. CDR3 sequence reads: CASSEASGVYEQYF. CDR3 bases: TGTGCCAGCAGTGAAGCTAGCGGAGTCTACGAGCAGTACTTC.

A few counts support this clonotype. The chain has TRBV20-1 and TRBJ1-2; D gene uncertain. Trimming took off 6 bases at V and 3 bases at J, with 14 bases between the two ends. The germline V gene encodes CDR1 DFQATT and CDR2 SNEGSKA (reference sequence). CDR3 size: 13 residues. CDR3 sequence: CSATKGRDYGYTF. The CDR3 region has the DNA TGCAGTGCAACCAAAGGACGGGACTATGGCTACACCTTC.

The V gene is TRBV6-5, the J gene TRBJ1-3, with D unclear. CDR3 size: 14 residues. V was trimmed by 2 bases and J by 2 bases, leaving 7 bases between them. Germline V gene lookup returns CDR1 MNHEY and CDR2 SVGAGI. The CDR3 DNA reads TGTGCCAGCAGTTACGGAGGGACTGGAAACACCATATATTTT. The encoded protein is CASSYGGTGNTIYF.

V and J are TRBV7-2 and TRBJ1-1; TRBD1 matches at 7 bases. V lost 2 bases and J lost 5; bases outside the gene matches: 5. CDR3 length equals 14 residues. Germline CDR1 is SGHTA and CDR2 is FQGNSA. The CDR3 nucleotides are TGTGCCAGCAGCTTACAGGGGGTAGGAACTGAAGCTTTCTTT. Translation gives CASSLQGVGTEAFF. The whole variable domain, filled in from reference TRBV7-2 and TRBJ1-1, reads GAGVSQSPSNKVTEKGKDVELRCDPISGHTALYWYRQSLGQGLEFLIYFQGNSAPDKSGLPSDRFSAERTGGSVSTLTIQRTQQEDSAVYLCASSLQGVGTEAFFGQGTRLTVV.

The chain recombines TRBV20-1 with TRBJ2-2, with 15 bases that match TRBD2. Trimming cost V 4 bases and J 0 bases; bases outside gene matches: 6. CDR1 DFQATT and CDR2 SNEGSKA come from the germline V gene (reference sequence). This CDR3 is 18 amino acids long. CDR3 protein: CSAIPGLAGGANTGELFF. The CDR3 nucleotides read TGCAGTGCTATACCGGGACTAGCGGGAGGTGCGAACACCGGGGAGCTGTTTTTT.

The rearrangement joins TRBV6-2 or TRBV6-3 to TRBJ2-7; D unresolved. The CDR3 runs to 12 residues. V was pared by 8 bases and J by 2 bases, with 10 bases between. CDR1 is MNHEY and CDR2 is SVGEGT in the germline V gene. Written as DNA, the CDR3 is TGTGCCAGCGGTTCCGACACCTACGAGCAGTACTTC. Its protein product is CASGSDTYEQYF.

V is TRBV20-1 and J is TRBJ1-5; possibly TRBD1 for D (6 bases). The CDR3 is 13 residues long. Germline CDR1 reads DFQATT; CDR2 reads SNEGSKA (reference sequence). Trimming pared 4 bases from V and 6 bases from J, leaving 13 bases between. The CDR3 bases are TGCAGTGCTATACAGGGTGGGGGTCAGCCCCAGCATTTT. It codes for CSAIQGGGQPQHF.

The rearrangement uses TRBV12-3 or TRBV12-4 and TRBJ1-3; D is ambiguous. The CDR3 consists of 15 residues. V was trimmed by 2 bases and J by 0 bases, leaving 8 bases between them. For the CDR3, the DNA is TGTGCCAGCAGTTTACTCGGGGACTCTGGAAACACCATATATTTT. This sequence encodes CASSLLGDSGNTIYF.

The chain employs TRBV27 and TRBJ2-3; 9 nucleotides line up with TRBD2. The CDR3 has 16 amino acids. Germline lookup yields CDR1 MNHEY and CDR2 SMNVEV (reference sequence). The V segment lost 2 bases and the J segment 7 bases; nucleotides outside the gene matches: 10. CDR3: CASSLNPGLATYTQYF. As DNA, the CDR3 is TGTGCCAGCAGTTTAAACCCGGGACTAGCTACGTATACGCAGTATTTT.

There are a few counts of this clonotype. The J gene is TRBJ2-2, the V gene TRBV28; 11 nucleotides match TRBD2. CDR1 MDHEN and CDR2 SYDVKM come from the germline V gene. Trimming at V came to 6 bases and at J to 3 bases, leaving 0 bases not matched to a gene. The CDR3 is 14 residues long. DNA for the CDR3: TGTGCCAGCAGACTAGCGGGAGACACCGGGGAGCTGTTTTTT. Its translation: CASRLAGDTGELFF. Full variable domain (missing parts from reference TRBV28 and TRBJ2-2): DVKVTQSSRYLVKRTGEKVFLECVQDMDHENMFWYRQDPGLGLRLIYFSYDVKMKEKGDIPEGYSVSREKKERFSLILESASTNQTSMYLCASRLAGDTGELFFGEGSRLTVL.

The chain has TRBV12-3 or TRBV12-4 and TRBJ2-3; D unclear. V shed 6 bases and J shed 2 bases, with 12 bases lying between them. This CDR3 contains 14 residues. In DNA, the CDR3 is TGTGCCAGCAGGTTCGGAAGGGACACAGATACGCAGTATTTT. Amino acids: CASRFGRDTDTQYF.

The CDR3 spells CATSDPNVVTGELFF. CDR3 in DNA: TGTGCCACCAGTGATCCAAACGTCGTCACCGGGGAGCTGTTTTTT. V is TRBV24-1 and J is TRBJ2-2; D is unresolved. This CDR3 is 15 amino acids long. In germline, CDR1 is KGHDR, CDR2 SFDVKD. V was pared by 3 bases and J by 4 bases, with 11 bases between.

This chain links TRBV10-3 with TRBJ2-7, with a tentative D call TRBD1 (5 bases). With 3 bases removed from V and 3 bases from J, the gap between germline ends came to 12 bases. CDR3 length: 14 residues. The germline V gene has CDR1 ENHRY and CDR2 SYGVKD. CDR3 in DNA: TGTGCCATCAGTGAACCCTGGGGCGTCTACGAGCAGTACTTC. Residues: CAISEPWGVYEQYF.

The chain recombines TRBV7-6 with TRBJ2-1; the D call may be TRBD1 or TRBD2 (5 bases each). Germline CDR1 and CDR2: SGHVS and FNYEAQ. V was trimmed by 4 bases and J by 10 bases, leaving 14 bases between them. The CDR3 has 13 residues. The CDR3 protein is CASSWVGDGEQFF. DNA of the CDR3: TGTGCCAGCAGCTGGGTGGGGGACGGGGAGCAGTTCTTC.

This chain uses TRBV11-2 with TRBJ2-3, with 13 bases matching TRBD2. The CDR3 is made up of 18 amino acids. The germline gives CDR1 SGHAT, CDR2 FQNNGV. V lost 5 bases to trimming and J lost 2 bases; unmatched junction nucleotides: 10. CDR3 region: CASSPWGLAGWDTDTQYF. The CDR3 coding sequence is TGTGCCAGCAGCCCGTGGGGACTAGCGGGATGGGACACAGATACGCAGTATTTT.

This clonotype came up a few times. J is TRBJ1-2 and V is TRBV7-8; D is ambiguous. V was trimmed by 0 bases and J by 2 bases, leaving 13 bases between them. Germline-derived CDR1 and CDR2 are SGHVS and FQNEAQ. This CDR3 contains 16 residues. The CDR3 is CASSLARWAPNYGYTF. CDR3 coding DNA: TGTGCCAGCAGCTTAGCGCGGTGGGCTCCCAACTATGGCTACACCTTC.

The V call is TRBV30, the J call TRBJ1-6; 7 bases align to TRBD1. The V and J ends lost 3 bases and 9 bases, in that order; junction bases with no gene match: 5. Germline CDR1 is GTSNPN and CDR2 is SVGIG (reference sequence). This CDR3 spans 13 amino acids. The CDR3 loop reads CAWRPGQISPLHF. DNA for the CDR3: TGTGCCTGGAGGCCGGGACAGATTTCACCCCTCCACTTT.

The chain employs TRBV5-6 and TRBJ2-5; TRBD2 agrees at 8 bases. The trim removed 1 base at V and 5 bases at J, leaving 7 bases unmatched. The CDR3 loop spans 15 amino acids. The germline V gene encodes CDR1 SGHDT and CDR2 YYEEEE. The DNA of the CDR3 is TGTGCCAGCAGCTTGATTACGGGAGGGCCTGAGACCCAGTACTTC. Translating gives CASSLITGGPETQYF.

This chain joins TRBV12-3 or TRBV12-4 and TRBJ2-7, with D perhaps matching TRBD2 (6 bases). The CDR3 covers 13 residues. Trimming stripped 6 bases from V and 6 bases from J, with 15 bases between. The CDR3, as DNA: TGTGCCAGCAGCCCAATCCCCGGGGGCGAGCAGTACTTC. It encodes CASSPIPGGEQYF.

V and J are TRBV11-2 and TRBJ1-5, with D possibly TRBD1 on 5 matching bases. V lost 6 bases, J lost 5 bases, and 11 bases lay in between. CDR1 is SGHAT and CDR2 is FQNNGV in the germline V gene. The length of the CDR3 is 13 residues. The CDR3 nucleotides are TGTGCCAGCAGTCAGACAGAATATCAGCCCCAGCATTTT. This encodes CASSQTEYQPQHF.

This clonotype was counted only a few times. This chain joins TRBV20-1 and TRBJ2-7; perhaps TRBD1 as D (5 bases). CDR1 is DFQATT, CDR2 SNEGSKA, per germline (reference sequence). The CDR3 is made up of 15 amino acids. Deletions cut 6 bases from V and 4 bases from J, with 22 bases between. The CDR3 spells CSAVGAKPLYYEQYF. The CDR3 region has the DNA TGCAGTGCGGTAGGGGCTAAGCCCTTATATTACGAGCAGTACTTC.

The table lists this clonotype with a few counts. J is TRBJ1-5 and V is TRBV2; D gene unclear. The germline V gene encodes CDR1 SNHLY and CDR2 FYNNEI. Trimming shortened V by 8 bases and J by 3 bases, and 11 bases separated the two germline ends. The CDR3 is 13 residues long. This CDR3 is CASLAQYNQPQHF. CDR3 in DNA: TGTGCCAGCCTGGCTCAGTACAATCAGCCCCAGCATTTT.

This clonotype was seen only once. This sequence joins TRBV9 and TRBJ1-2; TRBD1 matches at 8 bases. Germline CDR1 and CDR2: SGDLS and YYNGEE. The CDR3 loop spans 15 amino acids. Germline trimming cut 4 bases from V and 1 base from J; bases unmatched to any gene: 6. The CDR3 sequence is CASSSGRGLNYGYTF. Written as DNA, the CDR3 is TGTGCCAGCAGCTCGGGCAGGGGGCTTAACTATGGCTACACCTTC.

The CDR3 reads CAISEALGGADGTQYF. The CDR3 nucleotides read TGTGCCATCAGTGAGGCCCTTGGCGGGGCAGATGGTACGCAGTATTTT. The gene calls are TRBV10-3 and TRBJ2-3; TRBD2 is a possible D gene (6 bases). Trimming removed 2 bases at V and 8 bases at J, with 20 bases between. CDR1 and CDR2 from the germline V gene are ENHRY and SYGVKD. The CDR3 is 16 amino acids.

This clonotype appeared a single time. The chain links TRBV7-2 to TRBJ2-2, with unresolved D. Germline assignment: CDR1 SGHTA and CDR2 FQGNSA. This CDR3 has 15 amino acids. V gave up 4 bases and J gave up 3 bases, with 12 bases separating them. The CDR3, as DNA: TGTGCCAGCAGCTGGTCGAGAGCCGACACCGGGGAGCTGTTTTTT. Translation gives CASSWSRADTGELFF. The variable domain in full, completed from reference TRBV7-2 and TRBJ2-2, reads GAGVSQSPSNKVTEKGKDVELRCDPISGHTALYWYRQSLGQGLEFLIYFQGNSAPDKSGLPSDRFSAERTGGSVSTLTIQRTQQEDSAVYLCASSWSRADTGELFFGEGSRLTVL.